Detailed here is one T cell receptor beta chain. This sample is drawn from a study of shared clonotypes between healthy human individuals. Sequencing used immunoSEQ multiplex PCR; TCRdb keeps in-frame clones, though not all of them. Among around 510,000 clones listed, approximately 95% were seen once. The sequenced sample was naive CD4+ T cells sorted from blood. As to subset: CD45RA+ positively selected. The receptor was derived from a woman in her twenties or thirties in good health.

In DNA form, the CDR3 reads TGTGCCAGCAGTGGTCCCGGGACAGGGTACGAGCAGTACTTC. Protein: CASSGPGTGYEQYF. The chain uses TRBV28 and TRBJ2-7, with 9 positions matching TRBD1. Germline-derived CDR1 and CDR2 are MDHEN and SYDVKM. The CDR3 totals 14 residues. Losses at the gene ends were 5 bases for V and 4 bases for J; bases not matched to a gene: 6. The full variable domain, in which reference TRBV28 and TRBJ2-7 provide the parts outside the CDR3, is DVKVTQSSRYLVKRTGEKVFLECVQDMDHENMFWYRQDPGLGLRLIYFSYDVKMKEKGDIPEGYSVSREKKERFSLILESASTNQTSMYLCASSGPGTGYEQYFGPGTRLTVT.